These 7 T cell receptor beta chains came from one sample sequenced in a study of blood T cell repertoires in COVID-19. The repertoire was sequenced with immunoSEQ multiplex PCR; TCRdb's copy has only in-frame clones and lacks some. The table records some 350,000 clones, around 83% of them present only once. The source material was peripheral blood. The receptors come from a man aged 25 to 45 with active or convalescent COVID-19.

The CDR3 spells CASSPNRGTQETQYF. CDR3 in DNA: TGTGCCAGCAGTCCCAATAGGGGAACCCAAGAGACCCAGTACTTC. The chain couples TRBV27 to TRBJ2-5, with TRBD1 as a possible D gene (5 bases). Trimming removed 5 bases from V and 1 base from J, with 14 bases in between. This CDR3 comprises 15 residues. Per the germline V gene, CDR1 is MNHEY and CDR2 is SMNVEV (reference sequence).

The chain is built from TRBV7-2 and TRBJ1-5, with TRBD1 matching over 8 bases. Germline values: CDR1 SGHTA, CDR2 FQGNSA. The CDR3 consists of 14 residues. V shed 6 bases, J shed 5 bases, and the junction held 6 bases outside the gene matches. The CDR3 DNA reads TGTGCCAGCAGGACGACAGGGGCGGATCAGCCCCAGCATTTT. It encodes CASRTTGADQPQHF.

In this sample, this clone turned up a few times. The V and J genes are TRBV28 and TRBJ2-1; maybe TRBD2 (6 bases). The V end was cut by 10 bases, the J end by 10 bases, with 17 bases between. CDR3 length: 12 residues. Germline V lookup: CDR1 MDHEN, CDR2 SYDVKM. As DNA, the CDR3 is TGTGCCAACGGGACTCCCTTTCGGGAGCAGTTCTTC. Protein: CANGTPFREQFF.

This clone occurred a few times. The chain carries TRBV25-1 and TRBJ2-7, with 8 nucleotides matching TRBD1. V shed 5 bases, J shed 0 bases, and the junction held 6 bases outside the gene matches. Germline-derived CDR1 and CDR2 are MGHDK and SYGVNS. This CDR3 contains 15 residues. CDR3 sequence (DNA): TGTGCCAGCAGTAATAGACAGGGGAACTCCTACGAGCAGTACTTC. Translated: CASSNRQGNSYEQYF.

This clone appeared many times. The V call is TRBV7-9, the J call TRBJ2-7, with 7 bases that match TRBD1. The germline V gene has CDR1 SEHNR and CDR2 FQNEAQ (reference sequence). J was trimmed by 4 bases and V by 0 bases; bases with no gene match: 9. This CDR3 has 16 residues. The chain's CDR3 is CASSLARRGRPYEQYF. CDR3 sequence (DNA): TGTGCCAGCAGCTTAGCGCGAAGGGGGCGACCGTACGAGCAGTACTTC.

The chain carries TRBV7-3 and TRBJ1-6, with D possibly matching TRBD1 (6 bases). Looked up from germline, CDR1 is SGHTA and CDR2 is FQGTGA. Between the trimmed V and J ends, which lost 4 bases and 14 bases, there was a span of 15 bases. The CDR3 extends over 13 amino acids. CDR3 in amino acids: CASSSTSGDTLHF. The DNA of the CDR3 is TGTGCCAGCAGCTCAACCTCAGGGGACACCCTCCACTTT.

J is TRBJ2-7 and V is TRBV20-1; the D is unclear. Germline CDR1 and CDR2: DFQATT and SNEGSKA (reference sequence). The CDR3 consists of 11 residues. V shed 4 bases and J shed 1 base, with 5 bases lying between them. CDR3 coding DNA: TGCAGTGCTACCAGTTCCTACGAGCAGTACTTC. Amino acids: CSATSSYEQYF.